The T cell receptor beta chain under discussion was sequenced for a study of vaccination effects on CD4 cells after COVID-19. Across the study: Each participant was administered two doses of either the BNT162b2 or the mRNA-1273 vaccine. Vaccination followed sampling of two convalescent patients by 16 days and one week respectively.

The CDR3 is made up of 13 amino acids. In germline, CDR1 is SGHRS, CDR2 YFSETQ. Trimming pared 2 bases from V and 1 base from J, leaving 7 bases between. A few counts support this clone. Antigen unknown. Assay: immunoSEQ multiplex PCR; the TCRdb copy retains only in-frame clones and omits some. The sample yields about 26,000 clones, about 80% seen once. ViraFEST assay sequencing came after antigen-specific CD4+ T cells were expanded with viral peptide pools. Subsequent to ten to eleven days of culture, CD4+ T cells were isolated. The infection with SARS-CoV-2 (confirmed by PCR) occurred in this person between March and December 2020. Researchers reported culturing two million PBMC in each well, adding 8 to 10 IU/ml IL-2 and approximately 10 ug/ml peptides.

This sequence originates from a human donor who had a prior SARS-CoV-2 infection. Sequenced material: CD4+ T cells from PBMCs cultured with HCoV-NL63 spike peptides, taken before COVID-19 vaccination. V gene TRBV5-1 combines with J gene TRBJ2-7, with unresolved D. The CDR3 nucleotides are TGCGCCAGCAGCTTTGGCAAGTCCTACGAGCAGTACTTC. This encodes CASSFGKSYEQYF.